Listed below are T cell receptor beta chains from one sample, sequenced in a study of shared clonotypes between healthy human individuals. Here immunoSEQ multiplex PCR was the method, and the copy in TCRdb shows in-frame clones only, minus some. The sample shows approximately 1.5 million clones, 95% to 99% of them seen only once. Sequences were obtained from naive CD4+ T cells sorted from blood. The origin of the receptors is a man younger than 45 in good health. Each CDR3 is given with its conserved first and last residue. The D gene is left open where the match is weak. The listing skips clone size in some rows; elsewhere it reads once, few, many or a size class.

TRBV10-1,-,-,TRBJ2-2,TGCGCTCGCCCCCGGCAGGGCAACACCGGGGAGCTGTTTTTT,CARPRQGNTGELFF
TRBV4-3,-,TRBD1,TRBJ2-2,TGCGCCAGGGGTTGGACAGGGGGCTTTTTACCTACTAGCGCCACCGGGGAGCTGTTTTTT,CARGWTGGFLPTSATGELFF
TRBV7-7,-,TRBD1,TRBJ2-5,TGTGCTAGCAGCTTAGACAGGGGAGGAGAGACCCAGTACTTC,CASSLDRGGETQYF
TRBV11-2,-,-,TRBJ2-1,TGTGCCAGCAGCCTGGGAACGTACAATGAGCAGTTCTTC,CASSLGTYNEQFF
TRBV28,-,-,TRBJ1-3,TGTGCCAGCAGACCGCAGGGGCTCTCTGGAAACACCATATATTTT,CASRPQGLSGNTIYF
TRBV12-2,once,-,TRBJ2-7,TGTGCAAGTCGCTTAGCGGGACTAGCGGAAACCTACGAGCAGTACTTC,CASRLAGLAETYEQYF
TRBV5-6,-,-,TRBJ2-1,TGTGCCAGCAGTTTTAAAACGGGGCACAGTTCCTACAATGAGCAGTTCTTC,CASSFKTGHSSYNEQFF
TRBV27,-,-,TRBJ2-7,TGTGCCAGCAGTAGTACTTACTACGAGCAGTACTTC,CASSSTYYEQYF
TRBV28,-,-,TRBJ1-4,TGTGCCAGCAGTTTAATCGATGCAACTAATGAAAAACTGTTTTTT,CASSLIDATNEKLFF
TRBV9,-,TRBD2,TRBJ2-1,TGTGCCAGCAGCGCCCGTGGACTAGCGGGGAGCTCCTACAATGAGCAGTTCTTC,CASSARGLAGSSYNEQFF
TRBV10-1,-,TRBD1,TRBJ1-5,TGCGCCAGAGCTGGACAGGGGGCAAATAGCAATCAGCCCCAGCATTTT,CARAGQGANSNQPQHF
TRBV15,-,-,TRBJ1-4,TGTGCCACCAGCCCTAGACGGATGAGTAATGAAAAACTGTTTTTT,CATSPRRMSNEKLFF
TRBV18,once,-,TRBJ2-7,TGTGCCAGCTCACCGGGGGTTACGGTCTACGAGCAGTACTTC,CASSPGVTVYEQYF
TRBV7-2,-,-,TRBJ2-5,TGTGCCAGCAGCACCGCTGGGCAGACCCAGTACTTC,CASSTAGQTQYF
TRBV6-5,once,-,TRBJ2-1,TGTGCCAGCGGGATTCCCTGGGGGTCTGGTGAGCAGTTCTTC,CASGIPWGSGEQFF
TRBV18,-,-,TRBJ1-1,TGTGCCAGCTCACCACCGTTACAAGACACTGAAGCTTTCTTT,CASSPPLQDTEAFF
TRBV5-1,-,TRBD1,TRBJ2-7,TGCGCCAGCAGCCTGGGACAGGGTTCCCACGAGCAGTACTTC,CASSLGQGSHEQYF
TRBV10-3,-,-,TRBJ2-7,TGTGCCACTGGGACCCTCGGCGAGCAGTACTTC,CATGTLGEQYF
TRBV7-2,-,-,TRBJ1-2,TGTGCCAGCAGCTTAATGTCGGTTAGCTATGGCTACACCTTC,CASSLMSVSYGYTF
TRBV7-2,-,-,TRBJ2-7,TGTGCCAGCAGCCTTCGAGAGGGCTTCCACGAGCAGTACTTC,CASSLREGFHEQYF
TRBV9,-,TRBD1,TRBJ1-1,TGTGCCAGCAGCGCCCGGGACAGGGGAAATCATTCTGAAGCTTTCTTT,CASSARDRGNHSEAFF
TRBV7-8,-,TRBD2,TRBJ2-7,TGTGCCAGCAGAAGCGGGAATTGGTACGAGCAGTACTTC,CASRSGNWYEQYF
TRBV6-5,-,-,TRBJ2-1,TGTGCCAGCAGTTACTCCGGGTACCCCTACAATGAGCAGTTCTTC,CASSYSGYPYNEQFF
TRBV12-2,-,-,TRBJ2-7,TGTGCAAGCACAGGGAGCGCCTACGAGCAGTACTTC,CASTGSAYEQYF
TRBV9,-,-,TRBJ2-1,TGTGCCAGCAGTAGTGGGGGGCACTCCTACAATGAGCAGTTCTTC,CASSSGGHSYNEQFF
TRBV18,-,TRBD1,TRBJ2-3,TGTGCCAGCTCACCTCTTCCCGGGACAGGGGGAGTCAGCACAGATACGCAGTATTTT,CASSPLPGTGGVSTDTQYF
TRBV4-1,-,-,TRBJ1-5,TGCGCCAGCAGCATCCGGGGGCATGAGAGTCAGCCCCAGCATTTT,CASSIRGHESQPQHF
TRBV27,-,-,TRBJ2-7,TGTGCCAGCAGTTTACACCCCCTCGGCTGGTACTTC,CASSLHPLGWYF
TRBV6-5,-,-,TRBJ2-2,TGTGCCAGCAATTTAAGGGCCCTAAACACCGGGGAGCTGTTTTTT,CASNLRALNTGELFF
TRBV4-1,-,-,TRBJ2-3,TGCGCCAGCAGCCAAGAGTATCACGGGCTAGCTTTT,CASSQEYHGLAF
TRBV28,-,-,TRBJ2-6,TGTGCCAGCAGCGAGTTCAGAGTCTCTGGGGCCAACGTCCTGACTTTC,CASSEFRVSGANVLTF
TRBV6-1,-,TRBD2,TRBJ2-1,TGTGCCAGCAGAACCACTAGCGGGAGTGGAAATGAGCAGTTCTTC,CASRTTSGSGNEQFF
TRBV2,-,-,TRBJ2-2,TGTGCCAGCAGTGAGTATGTCAGAAGCACCGGGGAGCTGTTTTTT,CASSEYVRSTGELFF
TRBV2,-,-,TRBJ2-7,TGTGCCAGCAGTGAAGCCGCCACAGGGATCGCCTACGAGCAGTACTTC,CASSEAATGIAYEQYF
TRBV11-2,-,-,TRBJ2-1,TGTGCCAGCAGCCGTGTGGCGGGTCGATATTACAATGAGCAGTTCTTC,CASSRVAGRYYNEQFF
TRBV28,-,TRBD1,TRBJ1-4,TGTGCCAGCAGACTTCAGGGGGGGAGACTGTTTTTT,CASRLQGGRLFF
TRBV30,-,TRBD1,TRBJ2-7,TGTGCCTGTCGCCGGTGGGACAGTACGTCCTACGAGCAGTACTTC,CACRRWDSTSYEQYF
TRBV27,-,TRBD2,TRBJ2-1,TGTGCCAGCAAAAAATCAGGGATGATCGGGGGGTACGAGCAGTTCTTC,CASKKSGMIGGYEQFF
TRBV28,-,TRBD2,TRBJ2-1,TGTGCCAGCTTAGGGACTAGCGGACACGACTACAATGAGCAGTTCTTC,CASLGTSGHDYNEQFF
TRBV11-2,-,-,TRBJ1-2,TGTGCCAGCAGCTTAACCCGGCGGGGTGGGGGCTACACCTTC,CASSLTRRGGGYTF
TRBV5-1,-,TRBD2,TRBJ2-5,TGCGCCAGCAACGTTGGGACTAGAGGCTCGGAGACCCAGTACTTC,CASNVGTRGSETQYF
TRBV9,-,TRBD1,TRBJ2-3,TGTGCCAGCAAATCCACAGGGGCTAGCACAGATACGCAGTATTTT,CASKSTGASTDTQYF
TRBV28,-,-,TRBJ2-7,TGTGCCAGCAGTTCCCCCTTTGAGCCCCGATGGTACGAGCAGTACTTC,CASSSPFEPRWYEQYF
TRBV6-5,once,TRBD2,TRBJ2-1,TGTGCCAGCAGTTACCCGACTAGCGTTTCCAATGAGCAGTTCTTC,CASSYPTSVSNEQFF